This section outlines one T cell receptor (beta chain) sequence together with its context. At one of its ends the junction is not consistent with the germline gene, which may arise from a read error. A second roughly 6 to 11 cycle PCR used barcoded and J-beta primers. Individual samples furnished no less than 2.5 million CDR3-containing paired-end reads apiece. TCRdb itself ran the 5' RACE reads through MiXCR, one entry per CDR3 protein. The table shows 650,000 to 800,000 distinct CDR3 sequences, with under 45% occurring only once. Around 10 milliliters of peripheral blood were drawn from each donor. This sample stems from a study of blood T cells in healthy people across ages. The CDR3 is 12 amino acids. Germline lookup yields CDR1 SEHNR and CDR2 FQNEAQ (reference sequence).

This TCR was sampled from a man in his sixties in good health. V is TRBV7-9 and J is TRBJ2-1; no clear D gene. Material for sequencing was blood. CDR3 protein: CTSSSLMGEQFF. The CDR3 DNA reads TGTACCAGCAGCTCCCTCATGGGGGAGCAGTTCTTC.